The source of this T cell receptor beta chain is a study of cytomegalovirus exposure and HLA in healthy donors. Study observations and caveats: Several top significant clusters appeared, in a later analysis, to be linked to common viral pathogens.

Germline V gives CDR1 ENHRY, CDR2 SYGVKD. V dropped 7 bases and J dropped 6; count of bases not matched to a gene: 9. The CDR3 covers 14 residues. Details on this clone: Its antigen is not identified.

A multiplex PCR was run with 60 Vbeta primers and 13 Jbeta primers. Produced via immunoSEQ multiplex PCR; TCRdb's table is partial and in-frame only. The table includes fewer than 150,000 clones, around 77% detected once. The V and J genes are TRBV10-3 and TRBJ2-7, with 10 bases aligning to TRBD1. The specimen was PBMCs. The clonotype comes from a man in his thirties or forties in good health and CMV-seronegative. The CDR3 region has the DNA TGTGCCATCACCCCCGGGACAGGGGTCATCGAGCAGTACTTC. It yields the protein CAITPGTGVIEQYF.